This TCR beta chain emerged from a study of blood T cell repertoires in COVID-19 (dated by TCRdb to the early 2020s). As for the study more broadly: Samples covering the acute and convalescent phases of COVID-19 were provided by collaborators in the United States, Italy and Spain. Deeply sampled blood TCRbeta repertoires from subjects exposed to, actively infected with, or recovered from COVID-19 were included in the dataset. The repertoires were released in a freely available public database meant as a resource for research on the immune response to SARS-CoV-2. A de-identified subject ID, COVID-19 status, age in years and sex were almost always included in the sample metadata. The prospective study material was composed of cDNA or gDNA derived from T cells, B-cell-depleted T cells, or PBMCs. HLA class I and class II types, where available, came from metadata supplied by the sample provider rather than from assay-based typing. The samples were drawn from two sources: the first 160 participants of the ongoing ImmuneRACE study, and 1,000 to 1,500 subjects contributed by 6 global collaborators.

About this clone itself: What this receptor recognizes is not known. No base qualities exist here, and no much larger clone lies one base off it.

The immunoSEQ Assay, a bias-controlled multiplex PCR, was used to amplify TCRbeta CDR3 regions from genomic DNA. The paper's processing steps were these. Within the assay, amplification of reference gene primers was used to estimate how many nucleated cells each sample contained. Sequence reads were collapsed and filtered to measure the absolute abundance of every unique TCRbeta CDR3 rearrangement. For each sample, productive Simpson clonality was calculated as the square root of Simpson's diversity index over productive rearrangements. TCRdb limited this immuneACCESS table to in-frame rearrangements with V and J called. A share of clones is missing; checked studies link under half to unresolved V genes, and the rest is unexplained. D and trimming were read from the DNA, whereas the V and J calls and clone size are those reported in that table. This sample has some 370,000 clones in its table, and 70% to 90% of those were observed once. The biggest ten clones account for roughly 1.2% of the sample.

Results and caveats for the whole study, not just this receptor: The quantity of clinical and demographic metadata differed by source and by participant and was supplied without curation.

Collaborating institutions collected whole blood in K2EDTA tubes following their own protocols. For TCRbeta analysis, collaborator samples were shipped as frozen whole blood, as isolated PBMCs, or as DNA extracted from either sample type. Sequencing was carried out using peripheral blood. The TCR was taken from a man aged 35 to 55 with acute or convalescent COVID-19.

The CDR3: CAWRAGGNEQFF. The DNA reads TGTGCCTGGAGGGCGGGAGGGAATGAGCAGTTCTTC. The receptor chain draws on TRBV30 and TRBJ2-1; the junction holds 9 bases that match TRBD2. The CDR3, cysteine through phenylalanine, is 12 amino acids long. Left in the record is the CDR3 DNA by itself, 36 bases read in frame from the first base. V lost 3 bases and J lost 7 bases, and the count of bases not matched to a germline gene is 1. For CDR1 and CDR2, the germline V gene (reference sequence) lists GTSNPN and SVGIG. The entire variable domain, with the stretches around the CDR3 drawn from the reference TRBV30 and TRBJ2-1 proteins, is SQTIHQWPATLVQPVGSPLSLECTVEGTSNPNLYWYRQAAGRGLQLLFYSVGIGQISSEVPQNLSASRPQDRQFILSSKKLLLSDSGFYLCAWRAGGNEQFFGPGTRLTVL.